The table lists the clone carrying this TCR beta chain with a count of one. Its target is unknown. These data belong to a study of shared clonotypes between healthy human individuals. Study-level points and caveats: Clonotypes that were shared across a few donors made up about 5.1% of naive CD4 clonotypes.

Donors, without exception, were Caucasian adults residing in Nashville, Tennessee. In germline, CDR1 is SGHTA, CDR2 FQGNSA. V was trimmed by 1 base and J by 4 bases, leaving 20 bases between them. There are 19 residues in the CDR3. TCRdb's table, derived via immunoSEQ multiplex PCR, lists solely in-frame clones and lacks some. The data contain under 2,500,000 clones, approximately 94% of them singletons. The sequence was collected from a man in his late teens or twenties in good health. V usage is TRBV7-2 and J usage is TRBJ1-6; D perhaps matches TRBD1 (5 bases). Sequenced: naive CD4+ T cells sorted from blood. This sample's subset: CD45RA+ positively selected. CDR3 amino acids: CASSLGRGLMAGYNSPLHF. DNA of the CDR3: TGTGCCAGCAGCTTAGGGCGGGGCCTCATGGCTGGATATAATTCACCCCTCCACTTT. Full variable domain (rest looked up from reference TRBV7-2 and TRBJ1-6): GAGVSQSPSNKVTEKGKDVELRCDPISGHTALYWYRQSLGQGLEFLIYFQGNSAPDKSGLPSDRFSAERTGGSVSTLTIQRTQQEDSAVYLCASSLGRGLMAGYNSPLHFGNGTRLTVT.